This T cell receptor (beta chain) was obtained from a study of Ad26.COV2.S vaccination and SARS-CoV-2 variants. Noted treatment: some 20 received Ad26.COV2.S at low or high dose, single or two shots; five or six received placebo; per-sample allocation not given. Samples came from day 63 after the first vaccine or placebo injection. Participants' vaccine, an Ad26 vector, delivered Wuhan-strain SARS-CoV-2 spike. A remark on this clone: Antigen: not known.

CDR3 length equals 13 residues. Germline CDR1 and CDR2: SQVTM and ANQGSEA. The V end was cut by 4 bases, the J end by 7 bases, with 14 bases between. Overall study results and limits: There was a possibility that the TCR breadth and depth analyses underestimated total T cell responses. Spike-specific CD8+ and CD4+ T cell responses reportedly showed substantial breadth after vaccination.

TCRdb keeps only in-frame clones here, not all; method: immunoSEQ multiplex PCR. The top ten clones hold around 1.7% of a sample with over 400,000 clones, about nine tenths of them seen once. The rearrangement joins TRBV29-1 to TRBJ1-5; D may be TRBD1 (6 bases). Sequenced here: peripheral blood, sampled in a trial of Ad26.COV2.S vaccine versus placebo. This clonotype was sampled from a person aged 18 to 59 who received the Ad26.COV2.S COVID-19 vaccine or a placebo. The CDR3 spells CSVVQGAGQPQHF. CDR3 coding DNA: TGCAGCGTTGTACAGGGCGCGGGACAGCCCCAGCATTTT.